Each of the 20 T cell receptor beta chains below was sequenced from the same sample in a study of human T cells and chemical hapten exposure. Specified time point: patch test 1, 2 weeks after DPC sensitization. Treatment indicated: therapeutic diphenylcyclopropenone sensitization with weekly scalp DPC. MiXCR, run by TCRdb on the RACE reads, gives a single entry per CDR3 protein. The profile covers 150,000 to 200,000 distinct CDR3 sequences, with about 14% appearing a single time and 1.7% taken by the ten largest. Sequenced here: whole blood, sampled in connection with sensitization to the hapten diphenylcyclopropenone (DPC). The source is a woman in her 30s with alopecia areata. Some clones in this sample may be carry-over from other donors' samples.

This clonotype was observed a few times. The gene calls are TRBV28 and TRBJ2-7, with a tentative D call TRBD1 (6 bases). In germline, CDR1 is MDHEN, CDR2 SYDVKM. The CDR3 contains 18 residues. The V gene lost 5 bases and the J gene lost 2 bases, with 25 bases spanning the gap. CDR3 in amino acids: CASSGNLPTGPATYEQYF. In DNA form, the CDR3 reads TGTGCCAGCAGTGGAAACCTCCCGACAGGTCCTGCTACCTACGAGCAGTACTTC.

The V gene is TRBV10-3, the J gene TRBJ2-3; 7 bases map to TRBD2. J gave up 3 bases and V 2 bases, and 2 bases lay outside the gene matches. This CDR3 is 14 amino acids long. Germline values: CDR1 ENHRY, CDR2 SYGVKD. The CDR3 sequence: CAISEPGGTDTQYF. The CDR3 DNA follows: TGTGCCATCAGTGAGCCGGGGGGTACAGATACGCAGTATTTT.

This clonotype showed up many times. The CDR3, as DNA: TGTGCCAGCTCACCTACAGGGGGCTCTGGGGCCAACGTCCTGACTTTC. This sequence encodes CASSPTGGSGANVLTF. The J gene is TRBJ2-6, the V gene TRBV18, with TRBD1 matching 8 bases. Trimming at V came to 3 bases and at J to 0 bases, leaving 1 base not matched to a gene. CDR1 KGHSH and CDR2 LQKENI come from the germline V gene. This CDR3 spans 16 amino acids.

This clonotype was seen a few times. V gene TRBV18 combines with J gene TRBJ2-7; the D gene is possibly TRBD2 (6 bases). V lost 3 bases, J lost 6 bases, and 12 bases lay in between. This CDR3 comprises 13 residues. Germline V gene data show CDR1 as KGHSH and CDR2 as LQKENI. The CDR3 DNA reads TGTGCCAGCTCACCGGAGGGCGTCAGCGAGCAGTACTTC. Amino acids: CASSPEGVSEQYF.

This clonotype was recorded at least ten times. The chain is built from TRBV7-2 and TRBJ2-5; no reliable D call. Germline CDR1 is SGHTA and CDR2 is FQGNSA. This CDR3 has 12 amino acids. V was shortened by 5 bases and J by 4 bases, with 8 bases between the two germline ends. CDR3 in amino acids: CASSMGRETQYF. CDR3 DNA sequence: TGTGCCAGCAGCATGGGCAGAGAGACCCAGTACTTC.

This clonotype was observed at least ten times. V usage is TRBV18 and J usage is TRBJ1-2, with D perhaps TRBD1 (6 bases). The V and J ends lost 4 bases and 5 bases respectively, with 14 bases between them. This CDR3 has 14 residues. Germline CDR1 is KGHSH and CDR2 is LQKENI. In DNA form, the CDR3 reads TGTGCCAGCTCACAGGGCGCTCAGGGGTATGGCTACACCTTC. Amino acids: CASSQGAQGYGYTF.

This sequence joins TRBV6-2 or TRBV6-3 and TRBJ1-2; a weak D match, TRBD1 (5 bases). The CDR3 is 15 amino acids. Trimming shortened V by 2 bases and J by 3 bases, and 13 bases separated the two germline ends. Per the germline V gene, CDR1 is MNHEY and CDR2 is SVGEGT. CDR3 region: CASSYGTADYYGYTF. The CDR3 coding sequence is TGTGCCAGCAGTTACGGGACCGCCGATTACTATGGCTACACCTTC.

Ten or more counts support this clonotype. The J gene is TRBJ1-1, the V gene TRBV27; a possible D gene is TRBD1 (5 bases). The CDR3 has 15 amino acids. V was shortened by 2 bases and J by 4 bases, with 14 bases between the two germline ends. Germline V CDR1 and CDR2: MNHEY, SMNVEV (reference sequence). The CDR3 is CASSLTGGVGTEAFF. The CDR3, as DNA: TGTGCCAGCAGTTTAACCGGAGGGGTGGGCACTGAAGCTTTCTTT.

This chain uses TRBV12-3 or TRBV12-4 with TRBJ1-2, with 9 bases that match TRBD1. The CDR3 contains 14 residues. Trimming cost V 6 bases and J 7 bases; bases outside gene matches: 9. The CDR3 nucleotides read TGTGCCAGCAGCCCGGACAGGGGAGTGAGTGGCTACACCTTC. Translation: CASSPDRGVSGYTF.

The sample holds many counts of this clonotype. For the CDR3, the DNA is TGTGCCAGCAGTTGGGCAGGGGGCGCGATGAACACTGAAGCTTTCTTT. Translated: CASSWAGGAMNTEAFF. The J gene is TRBJ1-1, the V gene TRBV28, with TRBD1 identical over 8 bases. The CDR3 covers 16 residues. The V gene end was trimmed by 4 bases and the J gene end by 0 bases; junction bases not matched to a gene: 7. Germline V gene sequence: CDR1 MDHEN, CDR2 SYDVKM.

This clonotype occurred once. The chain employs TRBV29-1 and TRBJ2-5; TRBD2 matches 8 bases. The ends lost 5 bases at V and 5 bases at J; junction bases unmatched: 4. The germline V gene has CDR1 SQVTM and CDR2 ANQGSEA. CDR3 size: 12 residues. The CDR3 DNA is TGCAGCGTTTCGGGGGGGCTGGAGACCCAGTACTTC. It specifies CSVSGGLETQYF.

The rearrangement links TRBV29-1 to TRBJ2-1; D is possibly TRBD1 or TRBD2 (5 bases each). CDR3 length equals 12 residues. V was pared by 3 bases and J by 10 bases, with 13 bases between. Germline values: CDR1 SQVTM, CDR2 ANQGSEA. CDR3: CSVDRRGREQFF. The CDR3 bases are TGCAGCGTTGACCGACGGGGCAGGGAGCAGTTCTTC.

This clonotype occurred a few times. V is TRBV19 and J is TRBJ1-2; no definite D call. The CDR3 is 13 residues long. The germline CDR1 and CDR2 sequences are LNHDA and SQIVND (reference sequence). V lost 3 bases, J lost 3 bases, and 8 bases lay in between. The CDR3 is CASSIPLDYGYTF. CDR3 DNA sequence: TGTGCCAGTAGTATCCCTCTGGACTATGGCTACACCTTC.

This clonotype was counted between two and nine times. CDR3 in DNA: TGTGCCACCAGCGGGACTAGCGGGAGGCCCGACACAGATACGCAGTATTTT. It specifies CATSGTSGRPDTDTQYF. The J gene is TRBJ2-3, the V gene TRBV24-1; 15 bases line up with TRBD2. Trimming cost V 7 bases and J 2 bases; bases outside gene matches: 6. The CDR3 has 17 amino acids. Germline CDR1 KGHDR, CDR2 SFDVKD.

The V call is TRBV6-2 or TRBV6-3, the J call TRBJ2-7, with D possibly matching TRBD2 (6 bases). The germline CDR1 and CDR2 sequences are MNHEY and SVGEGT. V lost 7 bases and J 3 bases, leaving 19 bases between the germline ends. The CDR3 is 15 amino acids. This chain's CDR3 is CASILGTSRDYEQYF. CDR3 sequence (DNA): TGTGCCAGCATTCTCGGGACTTCCCGTGACTACGAGCAGTACTTC.

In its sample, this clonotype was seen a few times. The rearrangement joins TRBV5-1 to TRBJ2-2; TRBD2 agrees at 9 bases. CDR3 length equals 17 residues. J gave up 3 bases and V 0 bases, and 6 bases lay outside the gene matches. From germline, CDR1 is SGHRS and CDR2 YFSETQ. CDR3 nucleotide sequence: TGCGCCAGCAGCTTGGGCTCGGGACTAGCCCACACCGGGGAGCTGTTTTTT. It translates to CASSLGSGLAHTGELFF.

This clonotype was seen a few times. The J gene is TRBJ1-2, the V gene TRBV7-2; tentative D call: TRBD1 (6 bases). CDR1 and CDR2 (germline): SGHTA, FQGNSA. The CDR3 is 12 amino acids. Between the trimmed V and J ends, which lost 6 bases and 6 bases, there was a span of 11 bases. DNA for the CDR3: TGTGCCAGCAGAGGGACATTGGATGGCTACACCTTC. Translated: CASRGTLDGYTF.

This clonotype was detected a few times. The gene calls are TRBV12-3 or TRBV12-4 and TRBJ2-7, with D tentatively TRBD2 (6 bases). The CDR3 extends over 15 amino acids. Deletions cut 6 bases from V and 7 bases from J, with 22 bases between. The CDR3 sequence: CASSRSALGGEEQYF. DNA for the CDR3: TGTGCCAGCAGCCGTTCGGCACTGGGGGGTGAAGAGCAGTACTTC.

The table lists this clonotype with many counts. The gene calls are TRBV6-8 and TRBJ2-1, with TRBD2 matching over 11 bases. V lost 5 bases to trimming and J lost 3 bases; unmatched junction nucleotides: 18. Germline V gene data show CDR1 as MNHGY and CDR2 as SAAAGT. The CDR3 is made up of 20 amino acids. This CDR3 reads CASSLLGTSGPLGFYNEQFF. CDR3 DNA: TGTGCCAGCAGTCTCCTAGGGACTAGCGGTCCCTTAGGATTCTACAATGAGCAGTTCTTC.

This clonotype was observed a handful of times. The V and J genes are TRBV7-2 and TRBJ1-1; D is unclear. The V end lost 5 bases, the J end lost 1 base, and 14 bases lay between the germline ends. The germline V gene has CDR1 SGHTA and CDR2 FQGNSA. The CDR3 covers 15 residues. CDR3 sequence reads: CASSPRRSSNTEAFF. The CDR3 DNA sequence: TGTGCCAGCAGCCCGAGGCGGAGCTCGAACACTGAAGCTTTCTTT.